This entry describes one TCR beta chain. Antigen unknown. MiXCR was run by TCRdb on the 5' RACE reads, yielding one entry per CDR3 protein. The sample lists about 1.7 million distinct CDR3 sequences; about 32% were seen once. This entry belongs to a study of identical twins. Broader study findings: Among beta out-of-frame sequences, excess sharing between twins appeared weaker.

Germline V CDR1 and CDR2: SGHAT, FQDESV (reference sequence). Trimming removed 5 bases from V and 2 bases from J; junction bases left unmatched: 7. The CDR3 is 16 amino acids. The sample consisted of cord blood. The source is a newborn girl in good health. The chain carries TRBV11-1 and TRBJ2-1, with TRBD2 matching over 9 bases. The CDR3 protein is CASSLRLAAPYNEQFF. Written as DNA, the CDR3 is TGTGCCAGCAGCCTCCGACTAGCGGCTCCCTACAATGAGCAGTTCTTC.